Shown below are 9 T cell receptor beta chains from a single sample sequenced in a study of blood T cell repertoires in COVID-19. The assay was immunoSEQ multiplex PCR, and TCRdb's table has in-frame clones only and misses some. Here the sample spans about 230,000 clones, approximately 81% being singletons. Sequenced sample: peripheral blood. The receptors here all came from a man aged 35 to 55 with acute or convalescent COVID-19.

The chain links TRBV10-2 to TRBJ1-2; D not resolved. There are 16 residues in the CDR3. The V end was cut by 3 bases, the J end by 1 base, with 15 bases between. Germline-derived CDR1 and CDR2 are WSHSY and SAAADI. The CDR3 DNA reads as TGCGCCAGCAGTGATGAGGGCCTGGGAGGTAACTATGGCTACACCTTC. Protein sequence: CASSDEGLGGNYGYTF.

This chain connects TRBV5-1 to TRBJ1-1; D is possibly TRBD1 (5 bases). The germline CDR1 and CDR2 sequences are SGHRS and YFSETQ. The CDR3 length is 16 residues. The V end was cut by 4 bases, the J end by 0 bases, with 16 bases between. The CDR3 protein is CASSPGNRNMNTEAFF. CDR3 DNA sequence: TGCGCCAGCAGCCCAGGGAACCGTAACATGAACACTGAAGCTTTCTTT.

The chain couples TRBV6-5 to TRBJ1-2; 8 nucleotides align to TRBD1. The J segment lost 6 bases and the V segment lost 6 bases, leaving 3 bases of the junction unmatched. The V gene's germline CDR1 is MNHEY and CDR2 SVGAGI. The CDR3 is 12 amino acids. The CDR3 DNA follows: TGTGCCAGCAGGGAGGACAGGGATGGCTACACCTTC. Its translation is CASREDRDGYTF.

This clone is a singleton in its sample. The chain links TRBV2 to TRBJ2-5; 10 bases agree with TRBD2. CDR1 and CDR2 (germline): SNHLY, FYNNEI. With V trimmed by 4 bases and J by 4 bases, 12 bases remained unmatched. CDR3 length: 17 amino acids. The CDR3 bases are TGTGCCAGCAGTGTACCGGCTAGCGGGGGAACAGGAGAGACCCAGTACTTC. Its protein product is CASSVPASGGTGETQYF. The full variable domain, rest sourced from reference TRBV2 and TRBJ2-5, is EPEVTQTPSHQVTQMGQEVILRCVPISNHLYFYWYRQILGQKVEFLVSFYNNEISEKSEIFDDQFSVERPDGSNFTLKIRSTKLEDSAMYFCASSVPASGGTGETQYFGPGTRLLVL.

J is TRBJ1-3 and V is TRBV2; 8 nucleotides align to TRBD1. V lost 9 bases to trimming and J lost 2 bases; unmatched junction nucleotides: 6. The germline CDR1 and CDR2 sequences are SNHLY and FYNNEI. The CDR3 sequence is 14 residues long. As DNA, the CDR3 is TGTGCCAGTACAGGGGGAGTAGCTGGAAACACCATATATTTT. Translating it yields CASTGGVAGNTIYF.

This chain uses TRBV3-1 (or the pseudogene TRBV3-2) with TRBJ2-7; D is undetermined. The CDR3 is made up of 14 amino acids. Germline CDR1 reads LGHDT; CDR2 reads YNNKEL (reference sequence). V was shortened by 1 base and J by 7 bases, with 14 bases between the two germline ends. CDR3 region: CASSQGAASGEQYF. CDR3 coding DNA: TGTGCCAGCAGCCAAGGAGCAGCCTCAGGTGAGCAGTACTTC.

V gene TRBV5-4 combines with J gene TRBJ1-2; D perhaps matches TRBD1 (6 bases). Germline V gene sequence: CDR1 SGHNT, CDR2 YYREEE (reference sequence). V was shortened by 0 bases and J by 8 bases, with 11 bases between the two germline ends. The CDR3 runs 13 residues. In DNA form, the CDR3 reads TGTGCCAGCAGCTTGGGCACAGGGCAAGGCTACACCTTC. Its protein product is CASSLGTGQGYTF.

This clone was observed once. The chain carries TRBV6-1 and TRBJ1-2; the D gene is possibly TRBD1 (6 bases). The V gene's germline CDR1 is MNHNS and CDR2 SASEGT. V dropped 3 bases and J dropped 0 bases, with 17 bases sitting between them. The CDR3 runs to 17 residues. DNA for the CDR3: TGTGCCAGCAGTGACTGGACAGATGAAGCCACTAACTATGGCTACACCTTC. The encoded protein is CASSDWTDEATNYGYTF.

About this clone itself: Other DNA sequences of this sample code for an identical CDR3. The genes are TRBV5-1 and TRBJ1-3, with D maybe TRBD1 (6 bases). The germline V and J ends were trimmed by 0 bases and 0 bases, with 7 bases remaining between them. In germline, CDR1 is SGHRS, CDR2 YFSETQ. The CDR3 loop spans 15 amino acids. The CDR3 loop is CASSLEGGSGNTIYF. The CDR3 DNA follows: TGCGCCAGCAGCTTGGAAGGGGGCTCTGGAAACACCATATATTTT. Variable domain in full (rest from reference TRBV5-1 and TRBJ1-3): KAGVTQTPRYLIKTRGQQVTLSCSPISGHRSVSWYQQTPGQGLQFLFEYFSETQRNKGNFPGRFSGRQFSNSRSEMNVSTLELGDSALYLCASSLEGGSGNTIYFGEGSWLTVV.